This TCR beta chain was captured by sequencing in a study of control samples from healthy donors and cancer patients. CDR3 length equals 13 residues. The germline CDR1 and CDR2 sequences are ENHRY and SYGVKD. V dropped 0 bases and J dropped 4 bases, with 4 bases sitting between them. This table comes from immunoSEQ multiplex PCR, and its TCRdb copy is limited to in-frame clones, with some not included. Of more than 60,000 clones in the sample, approximately 91% are singletons; the top ten hold over 8%. Sequencing was carried out using PBMCs. This receptor was taken from a woman between 50 and 59 years old with colorectal cancer. The chain employs TRBV10-3 and TRBJ1-5; no clear D. The CDR3 DNA reads TGTGCCATCAGTGAGTCGAATAATCAGCCCCAGCATTTT. Its translation is CAISESNNQPQHF.